The 9 T cell receptor beta chains below come from one sample, sequenced in a study of T cell responses to AZD1222 COVID-19 vaccine. The data were produced by immunoSEQ multiplex PCR, yet TCRdb's version contains in-frame clones alone and is incomplete. The table lists some 60,000 clones, about 91% of them singletons. The sequencing here drew on peripheral blood, taken 28 days after the second AZD1222 dose. These receptors were collected from an adult who received the AZD1222 COVID-19 vaccine.

V gene TRBV7-2 combines with J gene TRBJ1-1; D remains ambiguous. The CDR3 contains 14 residues. Trimming removed 4 bases at V and 4 bases at J, with 13 bases between. The germline V gene has CDR1 SGHTA and CDR2 FQGNSA. CDR3 coding DNA: TGTGCCAGCAGCTCCCTTTGGGTAGGCACTGAAGCTTTCTTT. Encoded protein: CASSSLWVGTEAFF.

The chain uses TRBV27 and TRBJ1-1, with D unclear. V lost 3 bases to trimming and J lost 1 base, with 9 bases between them. CDR1 MNHEY and CDR2 SMNVEV come from the germline V gene (reference sequence). The CDR3 length is 14 residues. In DNA form, the CDR3 reads TGTGCCAGCAGTTTCATCGCCGGGAACACTGAAGCTTTCTTT. Translated, it gives CASSFIAGNTEAFF.

This chain uses TRBV28 with TRBJ2-3; no firm D call. The CDR3 is 15 amino acids. The germline V and J ends were trimmed by 5 bases and 1 base, with 13 bases remaining between them. CDR1 and CDR2 from the germline V gene are MDHEN and SYDVKM. The CDR3 nucleotides read TGTGCCAGCAGTCCCACTGGAGCACGCACAGATACGCAGTATTTT. Translating it yields CASSPTGARTDTQYF.

This clone was detected only once. The J gene is TRBJ2-3, the V gene TRBV5-6; TRBD2 agrees at 9 bases. After removal of 2 bases from V and 2 bases from J, the junction contained 9 bases not matched to a gene. The CDR3 loop spans 17 amino acids. Germline loops: CDR1 SGHDT, CDR2 YYEEEE. CDR3 DNA sequence: TGTGCCAGCAGCTTCCATTTCCTAGCGGGAAACACAGATACGCAGTATTTT. Amino acids: CASSFHFLAGNTDTQYF.

V is TRBV29-1 and J is TRBJ2-1; the D gene could be TRBD1 or TRBD2 (5 bases each). The CDR3 runs to 13 residues. In germline, CDR1 is SQVTM, CDR2 ANQGSEA. The V end was cut by 4 bases, the J end by 5 bases, with 12 bases between. CDR3: CSVGQRTNNEQFF. The DNA of the CDR3 is TGCAGCGTTGGGCAGCGGACAAACAATGAGCAGTTCTTC.

The CDR3 region has the DNA TGTGCCAGCAGCTGGAAGTATGGCTACACCTTC. It yields the protein CASSWKYGYTF. V usage is TRBV5-8 and J usage is TRBJ1-2; D is uncertain. Deletions cut 3 bases from V and 5 bases from J, with 5 bases between. This CDR3 has 11 amino acids. Germline CDR1 and CDR2: SGHTS and YDEGEE.

This clone was detected only once. V usage is TRBV19 and J usage is TRBJ2-2, with TRBD1 identical over 7 bases. From germline, CDR1 is LNHDA and CDR2 SQIVND (reference sequence). This CDR3 has 15 amino acids. J was trimmed by 2 bases and V by 6 bases; bases with no gene match: 6. The CDR3 spells CASRFGTVNTGELFF. The CDR3 DNA reads TGTGCCAGTAGATTCGGGACAGTCAACACCGGGGAGCTGTTTTTT.

V usage is TRBV27 and J usage is TRBJ2-1, with no clear D. CDR1 MNHEY and CDR2 SMNVEV come from the germline V gene (reference sequence). The CDR3 length is 16 residues. The ends were cut back, 1 base at V and 1 base at J, with 11 bases in the middle. The CDR3 region has the DNA TGTGCCAGCAGTTTATTGGGCAGGCAATCCTACAATGAGCAGTTCTTC. Amino acid sequence: CASSLLGRQSYNEQFF.

The chain uses TRBV18 and TRBJ1-5; 8 nucleotides line up with TRBD1. V lost 5 bases, J lost 0 bases, and 3 bases stayed unmatched. Germline CDR1 reads KGHSH; CDR2 reads LQKENI. The CDR3 has 15 residues. The CDR3 sequence is CASSEQGVSNQPQHF. In nucleotides, the CDR3 is TGTGCCAGCTCAGAACAGGGGGTTAGCAATCAGCCCCAGCATTTT.